Only one count was recorded for the clone carrying this T cell receptor beta chain. Its antigen is as yet unknown. These data belong to a study of OX40 agonist ivuxolimab in advanced cancers. Whole-study context: The dose-escalation cohort was around 83% male, with a mean age of about 56 years, ranging about 23 to 79. It was permissible to have had prior anti-PD-1, anti-PD-L1 or anti-CTLA-4 therapy, and about 40% had some. Study-level points and caveats: Antigen specificity remained undetermined for the expanded peripheral T cells.

Libraries were prepared by immunoSEQ multiplex PCR; TCRdb keeps only in-frame clonotypes and omits some of them. Counted here are some 90,000 clones, around 87% occurring once; the ten biggest clones make up 3.5% to 5.5%. The CDR3 is made up of 15 amino acids. Trimming took 5 bases from V and 0 from J, leaving 13 bases between them. CDR1 is LNHDA and CDR2 is SQIVND in the germline V gene (reference sequence). No patient had autoimmune disease or received systemic immunosuppression. The TCR comes from an adult with an advanced solid tumor such as melanoma, head and neck, liver or kidney cancer. The specimen was CD4+ or CD8+ T cells sorted from blood, collected in a trial of the OX40 agonist ivuxolimab. This sequence joins TRBV19 and TRBJ1-1; D not certain. The CDR3 region is CASSGQATMNTEAFF. The CDR3 region has the DNA TGTGCCAGTAGTGGGCAGGCGACGATGAACACTGAAGCTTTCTTT.